These T cell receptor beta chains were read from a single sample in a study of blood T cell repertoires in COVID-19. The assay was immunoSEQ multiplex PCR, and TCRdb's table has in-frame clones only and misses some. The table has some 160,000 clones, 84% seen once. The sample was peripheral blood. These receptors came from a man between 65 and 85 years old with active or convalescent COVID-19. Each CDR3 is given with its conserved first and last residue. The D gene is left open where the match is weak. Rows give clone size only sometimes, using once, few, many, or a class for an expanded clone.

D	size	V	J	DNA	CDR3
TRBD1	NA	TRBV2	TRBJ1-2	TGTGCCAGCATCGGGGACAGGGGTTCCTATGGCTACACCTTC	CASIGDRGSYGYTF
TRBD1	NA	TRBV9	TRBJ2-7	TGTGCCAGCAGCTTCACAGGGGTCGAGCAGTACTTC	CASSFTGVEQYF
TRBD1	NA	TRBV2	TRBJ1-1	TGTGCCAGCAGAAGGACAGGGTTCGCTGAAGCTTTCTTT	CASRRTGFAEAFF
NA	NA	TRBV27	TRBJ2-4	TGTGCCAGCAGTACGACTAGTGTGACCAAAAACATTCAGTACTTC	CASSTTSVTKNIQYF
TRBD1	NA	TRBV28	TRBJ2-6	TGTGCCAGCAGTCTATCCGGGACAGGGGCAACTGGGGCCAACGTCCTGACTTTC	CASSLSGTGATGANVLTF
NA	NA	TRBV10-1	TRBJ1-5	TGCGCCAGCACCCAAGTGGGCGCAGGGGAGCCCCAGCATTTT	CASTQVGAGEPQHF
NA	NA	TRBV24-1	TRBJ2-1	TGTGCCACCAGTGATTTCGGCAGGGGAGAGGACAATGAGCAGTTCTTC	CATSDFGRGEDNEQFF
TRBD1	NA	TRBV9	TRBJ2-5	TGTGCCAGCAGCGTAGGGACAGGTAAAGAGACCCAGTACTTC	CASSVGTGKETQYF
NA	NA	TRBV7-2	TRBJ1-5	TGTGCCAGCAGCTTAGTCCCAAGAGCGGGCAATCAGCCCCAGCATTTT	CASSLVPRAGNQPQHF
NA	NA	TRBV7-8	TRBJ2-2	TGTGCCAGCATCCTAGGACGGGGGTTAGCGTCGAACACCGGGGAGCTGTTTTTT	CASILGRGLASNTGELFF
TRBD1	NA	TRBV3-1/TRBV3-2	TRBJ1-2	TGTGCCAGCAGCCTCCTTGGAGGACAGGCGGGTGGCTACACCTTC	CASSLLGGQAGGYTF
NA	NA	TRBV5-5	TRBJ1-2	TGTGCCAGCAGCTTCCAAGCCCTATCCGATGGCTACACCTTC	CASSFQALSDGYTF
NA	NA	TRBV5-1	TRBJ2-5	TGCGCCAGCAGTTGGACTCAGCTCGTTGGGGAGACCCAGTACTTC	CASSWTQLVGETQYF
NA	NA	TRBV11-2	TRBJ1-1	TGTGCCAGCAGCTTAGGGGGGCGCGAAGCTTTCTTT	CASSLGGREAFF
NA	NA	TRBV19	TRBJ2-2	TGTGCCAGTAGTTCAGGCGGGGGCGCGGGCACCGGGGAGCTGTTTTTT	CASSSGGGAGTGELFF
NA	NA	TRBV9	TRBJ1-6	TGTGCCAGCAGCGTTGGCTCTTCCAATTCACCCCTCCACTTT	CASSVGSSNSPLHF
TRBD1	NA	TRBV4-3	TRBJ1-1	TGCGCCAGCAGCCACGACGACAGGGCGAACACTGAAGCTTTCTTT	CASSHDDRANTEAFF
TRBD2	NA	TRBV28	TRBJ2-7	TGTGCCAGCAGTTCAGTGGAGCGGGATTACGAGCAGTACTTC	CASSSVERDYEQYF
NA	NA	TRBV20-1	TRBJ1-2	TGCAGTAGTCGGGGGGACTATGGCTACACCTTC	CSSRGDYGYTF
TRBD1	NA	TRBV5-1	TRBJ1-3	TGCGCCAGCAGCTTGGCTCAGGGGGCTGTAAACACCATATATTTT	CASSLAQGAVNTIYF
TRBD1	once	TRBV24-1	TRBJ2-1	TGTGCCACCAGTGACACACGGACAGGGGATCATGAGCAGTTCTTC	CATSDTRTGDHEQFF
NA	NA	TRBV6-6	TRBJ1-1	TGTGCCAGCAGCCTCGAGAGGTCCACTGAAGCTTTCTTT	CASSLERSTEAFF
TRBD2	NA	TRBV19	TRBJ2-3	TGTGCCAGTAGTATAGGGGAGCGGGGGGGAACAGATACGCAGTATTTT	CASSIGERGGTDTQYF
NA	NA	TRBV6-5	TRBJ1-1	TGTGCCAGCACCTTGGACACCTTGAACACTGAAGCTTTCTTT	CASTLDTLNTEAFF
NA	many	TRBV5-4	TRBJ2-5	TGTGCCAGCAGTTTGGAGCACGAGACCCAGTACTTC	CASSLEHETQYF
TRBD1	NA	TRBV7-2	TRBJ2-2	TGTGCCAGCAGCTTAGCGCAATTTCAGGGGGTCACCGGGGAGCTGTTTTTT	CASSLAQFQGVTGELFF
NA	once	TRBV6-5	TRBJ1-2	TGTGCCAGCAGGGAGGCGCGGAACTATGGCTACACCTTC	CASREARNYGYTF
NA	once	TRBV7-6	TRBJ1-5	TGTGCCAGCAGCTCCGAGGGTTGGCTGTATTTT	CASSSEGWLYF
NA	NA	TRBV3-1/TRBV3-2	TRBJ1-4	TGTGCCAGCAGCCAAGATCAGGGAGGGTCTAATGAAAAACTGTTTTTT	CASSQDQGGSNEKLFF